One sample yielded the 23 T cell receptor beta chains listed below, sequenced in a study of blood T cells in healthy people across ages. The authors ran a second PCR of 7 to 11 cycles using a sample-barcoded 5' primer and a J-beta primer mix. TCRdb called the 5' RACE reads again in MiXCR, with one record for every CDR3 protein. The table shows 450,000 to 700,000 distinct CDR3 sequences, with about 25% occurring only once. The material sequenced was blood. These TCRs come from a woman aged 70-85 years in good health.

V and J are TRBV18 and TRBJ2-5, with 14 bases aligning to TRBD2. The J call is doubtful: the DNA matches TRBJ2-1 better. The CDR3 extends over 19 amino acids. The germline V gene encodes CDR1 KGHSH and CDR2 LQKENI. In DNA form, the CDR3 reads TGTGCCAGCTCACCCCGGACTAGCGGGGGGAGTACTCAAAGGGCAGAGCAGTTCTTC. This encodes CASSPRTSGGSTQRAEQFF.

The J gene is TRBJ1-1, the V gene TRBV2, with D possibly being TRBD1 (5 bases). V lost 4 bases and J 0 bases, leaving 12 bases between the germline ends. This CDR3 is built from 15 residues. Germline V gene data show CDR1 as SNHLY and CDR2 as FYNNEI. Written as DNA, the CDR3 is TGTGCCAGCAGTGCGCGGCAGGGTCTGAACACTGAAGCTTTCTTT. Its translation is CASSARQGLNTEAFF.

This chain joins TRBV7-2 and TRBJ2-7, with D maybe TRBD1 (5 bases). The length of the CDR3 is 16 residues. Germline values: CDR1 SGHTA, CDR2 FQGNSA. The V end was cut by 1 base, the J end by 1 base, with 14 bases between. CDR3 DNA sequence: TGTGCCAGCAGCTTAGGCCCTAGGGGATCGTCCTACGAGCAGTACTTC. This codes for CASSLGPRGSSYEQYF.

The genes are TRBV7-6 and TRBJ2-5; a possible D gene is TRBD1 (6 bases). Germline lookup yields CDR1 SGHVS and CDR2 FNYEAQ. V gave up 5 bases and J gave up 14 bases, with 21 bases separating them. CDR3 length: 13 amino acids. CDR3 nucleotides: TGTGCCAGCAGCACCACCCCTACGGGGACAAACTACTTC. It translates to CASSTTPTGTNYF.

In DNA form, the CDR3 reads TGCGCCAGCAGCCAGGAAACAAGTGGTGGCTACACCTTC. Residues: CASSQETSGGYTF. V is TRBV4-3 and J is TRBJ1-2; D call uncertain. Germline CDR1 and CDR2: LGHNA and YSLEER. Trimming pared 3 bases from V and 7 bases from J, leaving 12 bases between. This CDR3 is built from 13 residues.

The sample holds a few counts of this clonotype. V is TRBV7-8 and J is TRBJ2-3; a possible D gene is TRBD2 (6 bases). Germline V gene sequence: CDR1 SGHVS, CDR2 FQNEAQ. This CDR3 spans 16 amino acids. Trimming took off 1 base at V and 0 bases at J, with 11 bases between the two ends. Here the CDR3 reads CASSLGPDYSTDTQYF. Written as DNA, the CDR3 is TGTGCCAGCAGCTTAGGCCCGGACTATAGCACAGATACGCAGTATTTT.

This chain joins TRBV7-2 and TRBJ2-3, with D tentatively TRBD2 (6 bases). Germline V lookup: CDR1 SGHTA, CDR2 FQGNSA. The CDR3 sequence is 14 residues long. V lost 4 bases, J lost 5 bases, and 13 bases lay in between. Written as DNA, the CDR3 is TGTGCCAGCAGCTCGACTGCCGGGAGAGATACGCAGTATTTT. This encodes CASSSTAGRDTQYF.

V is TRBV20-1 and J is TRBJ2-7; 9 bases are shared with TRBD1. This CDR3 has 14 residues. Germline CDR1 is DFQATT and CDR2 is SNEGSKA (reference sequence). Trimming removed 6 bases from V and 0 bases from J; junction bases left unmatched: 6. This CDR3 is CSARGQGSSYEQYF. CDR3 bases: TGCAGTGCCAGGGGACAGGGCAGCTCCTACGAGCAGTACTTC.

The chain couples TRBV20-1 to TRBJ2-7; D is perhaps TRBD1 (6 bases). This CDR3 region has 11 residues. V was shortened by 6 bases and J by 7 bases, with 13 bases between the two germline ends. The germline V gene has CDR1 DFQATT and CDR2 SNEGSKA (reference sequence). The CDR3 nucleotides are TGCAGTGCGGGGACCCAGGGGGAGCAGTACTTC. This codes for CSAGTQGEQYF.

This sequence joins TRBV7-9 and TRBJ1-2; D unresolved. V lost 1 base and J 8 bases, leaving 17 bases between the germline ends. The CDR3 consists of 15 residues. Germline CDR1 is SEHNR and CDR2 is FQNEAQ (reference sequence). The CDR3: CASSLERPGYKGYTF. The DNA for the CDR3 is TGTGCCAGCAGCTTAGAGAGGCCCGGATATAAAGGCTACACCTTC.

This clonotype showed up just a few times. CDR3 sequence (DNA): TGTGCCAGCAGGCGGACAATGGGGGGCTATGGCTACACCTTC. Its protein product is CASRRTMGGYGYTF. The chain couples TRBV7-2 to TRBJ1-2, with D perhaps matching TRBD1 (5 bases). Trimming shortened V by 6 bases and J by 4 bases, and 15 bases separated the two germline ends. This CDR3 region has 14 residues. Germline-derived CDR1 and CDR2 are SGHTA and FQGNSA.

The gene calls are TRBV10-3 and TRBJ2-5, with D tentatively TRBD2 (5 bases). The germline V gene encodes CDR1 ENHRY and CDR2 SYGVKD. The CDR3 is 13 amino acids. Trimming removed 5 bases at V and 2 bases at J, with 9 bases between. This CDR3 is CAISPPGQETQYF. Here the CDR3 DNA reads TGTGCCATCAGTCCCCCGGGGCAAGAGACCCAGTACTTC.

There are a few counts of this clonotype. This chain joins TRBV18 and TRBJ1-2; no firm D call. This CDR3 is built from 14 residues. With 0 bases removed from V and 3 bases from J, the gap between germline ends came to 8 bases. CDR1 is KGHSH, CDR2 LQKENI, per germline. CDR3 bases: TGTGCCAGCTCACCACCCGGGAGGGACTATGGCTACACCTTC. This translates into CASSPPGRDYGYTF.

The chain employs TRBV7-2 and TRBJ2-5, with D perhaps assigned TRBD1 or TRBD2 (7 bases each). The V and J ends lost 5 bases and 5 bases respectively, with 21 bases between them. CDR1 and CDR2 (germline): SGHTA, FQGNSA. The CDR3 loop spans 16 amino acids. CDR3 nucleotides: TGTGCCAGCAGCCGGATGGGGAGGGGGCGCGAGGAGACCCAGTACTTC. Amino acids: CASSRMGRGREETQYF.

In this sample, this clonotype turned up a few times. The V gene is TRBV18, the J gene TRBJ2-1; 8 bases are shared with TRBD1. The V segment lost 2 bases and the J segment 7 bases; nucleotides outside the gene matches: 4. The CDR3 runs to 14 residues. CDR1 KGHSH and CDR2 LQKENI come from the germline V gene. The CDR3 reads CASSPNRGINEQFF. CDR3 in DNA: TGTGCCAGCTCACCAAACAGGGGGATAAATGAGCAGTTCTTC.

CDR3 residues: CASSQELAGVKMRNEQFF. Written as DNA, the CDR3 is TGCGCCAGCAGCCAAGAACTAGCGGGGGTGAAGATGCGCAATGAGCAGTTCTTC. The chain combines TRBV4-3 with TRBJ2-1; 11 nucleotides agree with TRBD2. Trimming cost V 0 bases and J 6 bases; bases outside gene matches: 10. Germline CDR1 and CDR2: LGHNA and YSLEER. The CDR3 length is 18 residues.

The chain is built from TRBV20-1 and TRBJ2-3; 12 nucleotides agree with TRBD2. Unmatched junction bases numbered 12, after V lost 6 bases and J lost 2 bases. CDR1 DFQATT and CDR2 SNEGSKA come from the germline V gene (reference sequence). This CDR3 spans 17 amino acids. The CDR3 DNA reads TGCAGTGCCGAGACACTAGCGGGGGGTTCTTCCACAGATACGCAGTATTTT. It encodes CSAETLAGGSSTDTQYF.

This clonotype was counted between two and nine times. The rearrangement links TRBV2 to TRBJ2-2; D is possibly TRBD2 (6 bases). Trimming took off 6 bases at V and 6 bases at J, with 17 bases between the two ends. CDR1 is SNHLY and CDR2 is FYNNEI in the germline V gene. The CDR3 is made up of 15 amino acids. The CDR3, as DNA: TGTGCCAGCAGGGGGGGACTTACTTTAGCCGGGGAGCTGTTTTTT. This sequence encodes CASRGGLTLAGELFF.

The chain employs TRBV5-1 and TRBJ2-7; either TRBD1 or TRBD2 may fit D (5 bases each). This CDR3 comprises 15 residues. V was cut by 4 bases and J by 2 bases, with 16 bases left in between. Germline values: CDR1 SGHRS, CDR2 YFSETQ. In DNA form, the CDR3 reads TGCGCCAGCAGCCCCTCCACCCGGGGACCCTACGAGCAGTACTTC. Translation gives CASSPSTRGPYEQYF.

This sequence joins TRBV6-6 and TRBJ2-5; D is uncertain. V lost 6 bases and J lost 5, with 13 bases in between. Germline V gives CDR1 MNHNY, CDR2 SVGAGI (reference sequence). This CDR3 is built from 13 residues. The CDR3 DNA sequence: TGTGCCAGCAGGGACCGAGAATGGGAGACCCAGTACTTC. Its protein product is CASRDREWETQYF.

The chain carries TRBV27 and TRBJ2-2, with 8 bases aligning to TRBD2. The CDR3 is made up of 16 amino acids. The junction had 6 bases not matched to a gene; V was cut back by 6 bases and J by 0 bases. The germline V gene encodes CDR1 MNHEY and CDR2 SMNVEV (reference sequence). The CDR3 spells CASRAKAGANTGELFF. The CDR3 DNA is TGTGCCAGCAGAGCTAAAGCGGGGGCGAACACCGGGGAGCTGTTTTTT.

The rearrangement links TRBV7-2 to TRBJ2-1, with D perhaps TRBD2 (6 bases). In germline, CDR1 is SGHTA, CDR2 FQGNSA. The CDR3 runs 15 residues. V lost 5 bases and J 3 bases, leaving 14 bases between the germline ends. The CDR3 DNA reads TGTGCCAGCAGCCCTACTAGCCAGGGCTACAATGAGCAGTTCTTC. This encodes CASSPTSQGYNEQFF.

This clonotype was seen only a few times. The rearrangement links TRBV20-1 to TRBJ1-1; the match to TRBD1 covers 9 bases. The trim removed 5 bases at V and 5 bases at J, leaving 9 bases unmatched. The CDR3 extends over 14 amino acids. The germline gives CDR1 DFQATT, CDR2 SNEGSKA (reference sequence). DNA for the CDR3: TGCAGTGCTCACAACAGGGGGCTAGGGACTGAAGCTTTCTTT. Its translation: CSAHNRGLGTEAFF.